One T cell receptor (beta chain) is described in this entry. V was clipped by 1 base and J by 4 bases, with 11 bases between them. The CDR3 length is 16 residues. The germline V gene has CDR1 SGHVS and CDR2 FQNEAQ. This record belongs to a study of blood T cell repertoires in COVID-19. Study details: Samples representing acute and convalescent COVID-19 were sourced from the United States, Italy and Spain. T cells, B-cell-depleted T cells, or PBMCs provided the cDNA or gDNA that served as material.

In the authors' methods: Amplification of reference gene primers was used by the study to estimate nucleated cell counts. Sequenced by immunoSEQ multiplex PCR; TCRdb stores in-frame clones only, minus some. The V and J calls and clone size were taken over from that table, and D and trimming were inferred from the DNA. The sample consists of about 270,000 clones, approximately 81% of them appearing once. The source is a woman between 18 and 30 years old with acute or convalescent COVID-19. This rearrangement joins TRBV7-8 to TRBJ1-6, with D possibly matching TRBD1 (5 bases). Material for sequencing was peripheral blood. CDR3 coding DNA: TGTGCCAGCAGCTTAGAACTCGCAGGGTATAATTCACCCCTCCACTTT. It translates to CASSLELAGYNSPLHF. The full variable domain, with the rest looked up from reference TRBV7-8 and TRBJ1-6, is GAGVSQSPRYKVAKRGQDVALRCDPISGHVSLFWYQQALGQGPEFLTYFQNEAQLDKSGLPSDRFFAERPEGSVSTLKIQRTQQEDSAVYLCASSLELAGYNSPLHFGNGTRLTVT.